This T cell receptor (beta chain) is drawn from a study of blood T cell repertoires in COVID-19. Study-level background: Samples taken during acute and convalescent COVID-19 were collected in the United States, Italy and Spain.

Produced via immunoSEQ multiplex PCR; TCRdb's table is partial and in-frame only. The sample has roughly 150,000 clones; roughly nine tenths are singletons. Trimming pared 1 base from V and 2 bases from J, leaving 14 bases between. Germline V lookup: CDR1 MNHEY, CDR2 SMNVEV (reference sequence). The length of the CDR3 is 16 residues. This clonotype originated in a woman in her thirties or forties with acute or convalescent COVID-19. The genes are TRBV27 and TRBJ1-2; D perhaps matches TRBD1 (6 bases). Sequenced sample: peripheral blood. This CDR3 is CASSLYGRGKNYGYTF. The CDR3 nucleotides read TGTGCCAGCAGTTTATACGGCAGGGGCAAAAACTATGGCTACACCTTC.